The 6 T cell receptor beta chains presented below share a single source sample, sequenced in a study of T cell responses to AZD1222 COVID-19 vaccine. TCRdb keeps only in-frame clones here, not all; method: immunoSEQ multiplex PCR. Of some 140,000 clones listed, 88% are singletons. Specimen: peripheral blood, collected on day 0 of AZD1222 vaccination. These receptors all come from an adult in good health.

The chain recombines TRBV19 with TRBJ1-3; 7 positions match TRBD1. V lost 9 bases to trimming and J lost 0 bases; unmatched junction nucleotides: 8. The CDR3 has 15 amino acids. CDR1 LNHDA and CDR2 SQIVND come from the germline V gene (reference sequence). The DNA of the CDR3 is TGTGCCAGCCAGCAGGGGGGAATCTCTGGAAACACCATATATTTT. Its protein is CASQQGGISGNTIYF.

CDR3 coding DNA: TGCGCCAGCAGCTTGGGAGGTAACAACTATGGCTACACCTTC. Encoded protein: CASSLGGNNYGYTF. This chain uses TRBV5-1 with TRBJ1-2, with D unclear. Germline-derived CDR1 and CDR2 are SGHRS and YFSETQ. The CDR3 spans 14 residues. Trimming took 0 bases from V and 2 from J, leaving 8 bases between them.

The rearrangement uses TRBV11-2 and TRBJ1-5; D gene ambiguous. Germline V gene sequence: CDR1 SGHAT, CDR2 FQNNGV. The V gene lost 3 bases and the J gene lost 5 bases, with 8 bases spanning the gap. This CDR3 is built from 13 residues. The CDR3 bases are TGTGCCAGCAGCTTTTCAGAATATCAGCCCCAGCATTTT. It yields the protein CASSFSEYQPQHF.

The CDR3 DNA is TGTGCCAGCAGCGTCCTACCCAACGGGGCGTCCATGGGAAACACCATATATTTT. The encoded protein is CASSVLPNGASMGNTIYF. The rearrangement links TRBV7-6 to TRBJ1-3; weak D call: TRBD1 (5 bases). This CDR3 comprises 18 residues. V lost 5 bases and J 4 bases, leaving 24 bases between the germline ends. CDR1 SGHVS and CDR2 FNYEAQ come from the germline V gene.

This chain joins TRBV12-5 and TRBJ1-1, with a possible D match to TRBD1 (5 bases). There are 13 residues in the CDR3. V gave up 2 bases and J gave up 5 bases, with 9 bases separating them. Germline CDR1 LGHNT, CDR2 FRNRAP. The CDR3 sequence: CASGLQGGTEAFF. The DNA for the CDR3 is TGTGCTAGTGGTTTGCAGGGTGGAACTGAAGCTTTCTTT.

This rearrangement joins TRBV15 to TRBJ2-1; D is perhaps TRBD2 (7 bases). V was clipped by 0 bases and J by 4 bases, with 13 bases between them. CDR1 LNHNV and CDR2 YYDKDF come from the germline V gene (reference sequence). CDR3 length: 16 residues. CDR3 amino acids: CATSRDFGGPYNEQFF. The CDR3 bases are TGTGCCACCAGCAGAGATTTCGGGGGGCCTTACAATGAGCAGTTCTTC.